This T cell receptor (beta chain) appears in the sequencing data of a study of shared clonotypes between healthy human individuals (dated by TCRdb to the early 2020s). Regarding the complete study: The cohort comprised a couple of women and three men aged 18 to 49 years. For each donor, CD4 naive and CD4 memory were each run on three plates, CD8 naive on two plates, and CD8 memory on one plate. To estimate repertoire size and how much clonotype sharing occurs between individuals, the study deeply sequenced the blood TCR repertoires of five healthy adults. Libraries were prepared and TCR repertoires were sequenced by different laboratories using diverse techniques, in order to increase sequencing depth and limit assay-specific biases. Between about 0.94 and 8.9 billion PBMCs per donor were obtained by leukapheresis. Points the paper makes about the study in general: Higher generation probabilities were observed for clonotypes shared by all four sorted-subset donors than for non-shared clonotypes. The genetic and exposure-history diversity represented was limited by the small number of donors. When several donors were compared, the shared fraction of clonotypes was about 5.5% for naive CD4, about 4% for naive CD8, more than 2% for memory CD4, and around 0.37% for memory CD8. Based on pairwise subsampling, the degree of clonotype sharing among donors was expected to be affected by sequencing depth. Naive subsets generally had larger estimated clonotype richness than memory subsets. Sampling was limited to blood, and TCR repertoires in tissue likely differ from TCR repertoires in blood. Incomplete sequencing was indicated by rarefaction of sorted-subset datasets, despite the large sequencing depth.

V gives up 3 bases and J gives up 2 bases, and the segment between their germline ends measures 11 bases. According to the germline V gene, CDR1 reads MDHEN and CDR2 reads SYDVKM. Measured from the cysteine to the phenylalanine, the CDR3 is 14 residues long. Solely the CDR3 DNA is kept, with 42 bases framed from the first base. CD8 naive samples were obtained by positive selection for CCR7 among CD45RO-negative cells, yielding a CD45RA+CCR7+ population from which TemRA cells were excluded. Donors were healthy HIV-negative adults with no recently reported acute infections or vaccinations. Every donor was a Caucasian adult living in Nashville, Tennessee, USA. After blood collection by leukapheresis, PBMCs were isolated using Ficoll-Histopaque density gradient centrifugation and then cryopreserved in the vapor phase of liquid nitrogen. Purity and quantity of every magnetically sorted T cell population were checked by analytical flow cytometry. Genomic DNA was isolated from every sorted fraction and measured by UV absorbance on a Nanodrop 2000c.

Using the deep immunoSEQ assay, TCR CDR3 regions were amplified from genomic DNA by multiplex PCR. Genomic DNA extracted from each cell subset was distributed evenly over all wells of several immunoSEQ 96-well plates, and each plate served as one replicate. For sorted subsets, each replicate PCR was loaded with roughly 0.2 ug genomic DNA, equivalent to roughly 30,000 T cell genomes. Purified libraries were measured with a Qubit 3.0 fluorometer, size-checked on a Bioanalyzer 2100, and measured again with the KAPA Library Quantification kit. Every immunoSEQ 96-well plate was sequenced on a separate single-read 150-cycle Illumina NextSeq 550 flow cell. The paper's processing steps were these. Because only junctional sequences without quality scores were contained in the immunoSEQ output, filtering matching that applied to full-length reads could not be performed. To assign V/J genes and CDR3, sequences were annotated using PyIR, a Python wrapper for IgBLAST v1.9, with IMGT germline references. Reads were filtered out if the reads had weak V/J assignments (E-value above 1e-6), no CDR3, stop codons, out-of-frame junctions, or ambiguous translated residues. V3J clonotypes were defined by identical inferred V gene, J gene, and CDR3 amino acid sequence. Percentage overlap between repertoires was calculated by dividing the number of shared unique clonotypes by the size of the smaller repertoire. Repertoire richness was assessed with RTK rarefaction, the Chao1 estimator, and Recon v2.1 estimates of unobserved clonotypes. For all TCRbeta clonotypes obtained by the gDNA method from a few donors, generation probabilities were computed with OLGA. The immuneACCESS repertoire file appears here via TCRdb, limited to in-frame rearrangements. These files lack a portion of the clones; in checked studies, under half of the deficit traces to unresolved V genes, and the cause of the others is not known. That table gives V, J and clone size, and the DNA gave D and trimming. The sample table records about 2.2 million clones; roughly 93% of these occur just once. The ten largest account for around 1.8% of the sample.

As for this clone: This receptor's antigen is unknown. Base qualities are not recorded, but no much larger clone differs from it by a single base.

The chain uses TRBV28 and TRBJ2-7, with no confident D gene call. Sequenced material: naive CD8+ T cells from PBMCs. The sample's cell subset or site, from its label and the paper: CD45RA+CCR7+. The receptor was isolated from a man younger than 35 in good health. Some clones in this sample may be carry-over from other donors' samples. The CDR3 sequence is CASSLVSLTYEQYF. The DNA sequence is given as TGTGCCAGCAGTTTGGTCTCCCTCACCTACGAGCAGTACTTC.